Presented here are 27 T cell receptor beta chains from one specimen sequenced in a study of cytomegalovirus exposure and HLA in healthy donors (dated 2017 in TCRdb). The method was the immunoSEQ multiplex PCR assay. The multiplex PCR relied on a mix of 60 forward primers for TCR Vbeta segments and 13 reverse primers for TCR Jbeta segments. Drawn from immuneACCESS, this table holds only the in-frame rearrangements with V and J called that TCRdb kept. Clones are partly lost; checked studies trace under half to an unresolved V gene and leave the rest unexplained. This sample has just over 150,000 clones in its table, and roughly 79% of those were observed once. The top ten clonotypes cover around 0.97% of the sample. Input material: PBMCs. The receptors stem from a woman in her 50s in good health and CMV-seropositive.

The chain has TRBV2 and TRBJ1-6, with TRBD1 identical over 9 bases. The CDR3 loop spans 14 amino acids. Germline lookup yields CDR1 SNHLY and CDR2 FYNNEI. V lost 6 bases, J lost 7 bases, and 4 bases stayed unmatched. Here the CDR3 reads CASRVGQGNSPLHF. The CDR3 coding sequence is TGTGCCAGCAGGGTGGGACAGGGCAATTCACCCCTCCACTTT. The variable domain in full, with the rest retrieved from reference TRBV2 and TRBJ1-6, is EPEVTQTPSHQVTQMGQEVILRCVPISNHLYFYWYRQILGQKVEFLVSFYNNEISEKSEIFDDQFSVERPDGSNFTLKIRSTKLEDSAMYFCASRVGQGNSPLHFGNGTRLTVT.

The gene calls are TRBV6-1 and TRBJ1-2, with 9 positions matching TRBD1. CDR3 length: 14 residues. CDR1 MNHNS and CDR2 SASEGT come from the germline V gene. The V segment lost 10 bases and the J segment 4 bases; nucleotides outside the gene matches: 10. The CDR3: CATADGTGSYGYTF. CDR3 DNA: TGTGCCACCGCGGACGGGACAGGGTCCTATGGCTACACCTTC.

The chain has TRBV5-5 and TRBJ2-7, with D possibly TRBD2 on 6 matching bases. V lost 1 base and J 5 bases, leaving 7 bases between the germline ends. The CDR3 loop spans 12 amino acids. Germline CDR1 and CDR2: SGHKS and YYEKEE (reference sequence). DNA of the CDR3: TGTGCCAGCAGCTTGTGGGGGGACGAGCAGTACTTC. Its translation: CASSLWGDEQYF.

This clone was seen a single time. The chain is built from TRBV5-6 and TRBJ1-2; tentatively, D is TRBD1 (5 bases). Trimming pared 5 bases from V and 5 bases from J, leaving 13 bases between. This CDR3 is built from 13 residues. Looked up from germline, CDR1 is SGHDT and CDR2 is YYEEEE. The CDR3 reads CASRPDSVYGYTF. The CDR3 nucleotides read TGTGCCAGCAGACCTGACAGCGTATATGGCTACACCTTC. Together with reference TRBV5-6 and TRBJ1-2, the CDR3 gives the full variable domain: DAGVTQSPTHLIKTRGQQVTLRCSPKSGHDTVSWYQQALGQGPQFIFQYYEEEERQRGNFPDRFSGHQFPNYSSELNVNALLLGDSALYLCASRPDSVYGYTFGSGTRLTVV.

This clone showed up just once. V and J are TRBV18 and TRBJ1-1; 11 bases fit TRBD1. Per the germline V gene, CDR1 is KGHSH and CDR2 is LQKENI. V shed 3 bases, J shed 4 bases, and the junction held 4 bases outside the gene matches. This CDR3 is built from 15 residues. CDR3 nucleotides: TGTGCCAGCTCACCTAGGACAGGGGGCTTCACTGAAGCTTTCTTT. Residues: CASSPRTGGFTEAFF.

The chain carries TRBV18 and TRBJ1-1; TRBD1 might be the D (5 bases). Deletions cut 6 bases from V and 7 bases from J, with 24 bases between. CDR3 length: 16 residues. Germline V CDR1 and CDR2: KGHSH, LQKENI. CDR3 nucleotides: TGTGCCAGCTCCCGGCCATTGGGGGGTGGAAGGGATGAAGCTTTCTTT. Protein product: CASSRPLGGGRDEAFF.

The V call is TRBV5-1, the J call TRBJ2-2; TRBD1 agrees at 7 bases. CDR1 is SGHRS and CDR2 is YFSETQ in the germline V gene. There are 15 residues in the CDR3. Trimming cost V 4 bases and J 0 bases; bases outside gene matches: 3. The CDR3: CASSPGQSNTGELFF. The CDR3 DNA sequence: TGCGCCAGCAGCCCGGGACAGTCGAACACCGGGGAGCTGTTTTTT.

Note on this clone: A read error may account for a junction end that differs from germline. The chain is built from TRBV6-5 and TRBJ2-7; TRBD2 aligns across 7 bases. CDR3 length: 12 residues. The germline V gene has CDR1 MNHEY and CDR2 SVGAGI. CDR3 region: CASSYSGGFWDF. The CDR3 DNA is TGTGCCAGCAGTTACTCCGGGGGGTTTTGGGACTTC.

V and J are TRBV2 and TRBJ2-5; 8 bases match TRBD2. The CDR3 consists of 14 residues. Trimming removed 2 bases from V and 4 bases from J; junction bases left unmatched: 3. The germline V gene has CDR1 SNHLY and CDR2 FYNNEI. For the CDR3, the DNA is TGTGCCAGCAGTGAACTCCTAGCGGGAGAGACCCAGTACTTC. It yields the protein CASSELLAGETQYF.

CDR3: CASRTAGVPSTDTQYF. The CDR3 DNA is TGTGCCAGTAGGACCGCGGGGGTCCCAAGCACAGATACGCAGTATTTT. The rearrangement links TRBV19 to TRBJ2-3; TRBD2 agrees at 7 bases. The CDR3 has 16 amino acids. V was clipped by 6 bases and J by 0 bases; unmatched bases: 9. CDR1 is LNHDA and CDR2 is SQIVND in the germline V gene (reference sequence).

This clone was observed a few times. The chain is built from TRBV6-1 and TRBJ2-1; tentative D call: TRBD2 (5 bases). Germline V gives CDR1 MNHNS, CDR2 SASEGT. CDR3 length: 15 residues. Deletions cut 2 bases from V and 0 bases from J, with 8 bases between. The chain's CDR3 is CASSERRSSYNEQFF. In DNA form, the CDR3 reads TGTGCCAGCAGTGAAAGGAGGAGCTCCTACAATGAGCAGTTCTTC.

The chain is built from TRBV6-5 and TRBJ2-7, with 9 nucleotides matching TRBD2. Germline trimming cut 3 bases from V and 1 base from J; bases unmatched to any gene: 4. The CDR3 runs 15 residues. Germline-derived CDR1 and CDR2 are MNHEY and SVGAGI. CDR3 region: CASSYESGGSYEQYF. The CDR3 bases are TGTGCCAGCAGTTATGAGAGCGGGGGGTCCTACGAGCAGTACTTC.

CDR3 DNA: TGTGCCAGCAGTACGGGTGGGGGGTACAATGAGCAGTTCTTC. This encodes CASSTGGGYNEQFF. The chain has TRBV2 and TRBJ2-1, with D perhaps TRBD2 (6 bases). Germline CDR1 reads SNHLY; CDR2 reads FYNNEI. V lost 5 bases and J 4 bases, leaving 12 bases between the germline ends. The CDR3 length is 14 residues.

This clone was detected only once. The chain carries TRBV13 and TRBJ2-5; D might be TRBD2 (6 bases). The CDR3 loop spans 13 amino acids. The V gene lost 2 bases and the J gene lost 3 bases, with 7 bases spanning the gap. Germline V gene lookup returns CDR1 PRHDT and CDR2 FYEKMQ (reference sequence). As DNA, the CDR3 is TGTGCCAGCAGCTTAACGGGGGAAGAGACCCAGTACTTC. This translates into CASSLTGEETQYF.

The chain employs TRBV7-6 and TRBJ1-2; possibly TRBD1 for D (5 bases). V was pared by 5 bases and J by 3 bases, with 16 bases between. The CDR3 has 15 residues. Germline CDR1 and CDR2: SGHVS and FNYEAQ. The CDR3 nucleotides read TGTGCCAGCAGCCCGTTCGGGGGGAGCGACTATGGCTACACCTTC. Its protein product is CASSPFGGSDYGYTF. Variable domain in full (rest from reference TRBV7-6 and TRBJ1-2): GAGVSQSPRYKVTKRGQDVALRCDPISGHVSLYWYRQALGQGPEFLTYFNYEAQQDKSGLPNDRFSAERPEGSISTLTIQRTEQRDSAMYRCASSPFGGSDYGYTFGSGTRLTVV.

The chain links TRBV7-8 to TRBJ2-3; 10 bases fit TRBD2. Trimming removed 1 base from V and 6 bases from J; junction bases left unmatched: 4. The CDR3 covers 15 residues. CDR1 is SGHVS and CDR2 is FQNEAQ in the germline V gene. CDR3 region: CASSLGLAGADTQYF. The CDR3 DNA is TGTGCCAGCAGCTTAGGGCTAGCGGGAGCCGATACGCAGTATTTT.

This clone was counted between two and nine times. CDR3 DNA: TGTGCCAGCATCGTTCAGACAGACTATGGCTACACCTTC. Its protein is CASIVQTDYGYTF. The chain couples TRBV6-4 to TRBJ1-2; D is perhaps TRBD1 (5 bases). CDR1 MRHNA and CDR2 SNTAGT come from the germline V gene. Trimming stripped 7 bases from V and 3 bases from J, with 12 bases between. The CDR3 spans 13 residues.

V usage is TRBV5-4 and J usage is TRBJ1-2, with D perhaps matching TRBD1 (6 bases). V was cut by 3 bases and J by 0 bases, with 12 bases left in between. This CDR3 region has 15 residues. In germline, CDR1 is SGHNT, CDR2 YYREEE (reference sequence). CDR3 sequence (DNA): TGTGCCAGCAGCTCAAGGACAGATTCTAACTATGGCTACACCTTC. Amino acid sequence: CASSSRTDSNYGYTF.

The genes are TRBV4-3 and TRBJ2-1, with TRBD2 as a possible D gene (6 bases). There are 15 residues in the CDR3. Germline values: CDR1 LGHNA, CDR2 YSLEER. Trimming removed 3 bases at V and 8 bases at J, with 17 bases between. The CDR3 loop is CASSQGGAIPHEQFF. The CDR3 DNA sequence: TGCGCCAGCAGCCAGGGCGGGGCCATTCCGCATGAGCAGTTCTTC.

In DNA, the CDR3 is TGCGCCAGCAGCCGCAGACTAGCGCCCCCAGAGACCCAGTACTTC. Its translation: CASSRRLAPPETQYF. The chain employs TRBV4-1 and TRBJ2-5, with 8 bases fitting TRBD2. V gave up 4 bases and J gave up 4 bases; unmatched junction bases: 8. The V gene's germline CDR1 is MGHRA and CDR2 YSYEKL. The CDR3 contains 15 residues.

V and J are TRBV5-6 and TRBJ1-2; no definite D call. Germline loops: CDR1 SGHDT, CDR2 YYEEEE. Trimming left V 4 bases short and J 6 bases short, with 10 bases between. The CDR3 extends over 12 amino acids. The CDR3 region is CASSTSGDGYTF. CDR3 nucleotides: TGTGCCAGCAGCACAAGCGGGGATGGCTACACCTTC.

This chain links TRBV13 with TRBJ1-1, with TRBD1 as a possible D gene (6 bases). V shed 3 bases and J shed 5 bases, with 13 bases lying between them. The CDR3 has 14 residues. Germline CDR1 is PRHDT and CDR2 is FYEKMQ (reference sequence). The CDR3 loop is CASSLSRDITEAFF. CDR3 nucleotide sequence: TGTGCCAGCAGCTTGTCCCGGGACATTACTGAAGCTTTCTTT.

The CDR3 nucleotides are TGCGCCAGCAGCCCGGGACTAGCGGGGGCCCGTGGGGAGACCCAGTACTTC. As protein: CASSPGLAGARGETQYF. V is TRBV5-1 and J is TRBJ2-5; 14 bases line up with TRBD2. The length of the CDR3 is 17 residues. CDR1 is SGHRS and CDR2 is YFSETQ in the germline V gene. Trimming took 4 bases from V and 5 from J; bases not matched to a gene: 10.

There are a few counts of this clone. This chain joins TRBV2 and TRBJ1-1, with D unresolved. This CDR3 is 13 amino acids long. The V and J ends lost 5 bases and 0 bases respectively, with 7 bases between them. Germline CDR1 SNHLY, CDR2 FYNNEI. Here the CDR3 DNA reads TGTGCCAGCAGTCTGCGGATGAACACTGAAGCTTTCTTT. Amino acid sequence: CASSLRMNTEAFF.

V is TRBV5-4 and J is TRBJ2-1; TRBD2 agrees at 15 bases. J was trimmed by 9 bases and V by 3 bases; bases with no gene match: 4. This CDR3 is built from 15 residues. Germline V CDR1 and CDR2: SGHNT, YYREEE (reference sequence). CDR3 protein: CASSSGTSGGSEQFF. CDR3 in DNA: TGTGCCAGCAGCTCCGGGACTAGCGGGGGGAGTGAGCAGTTCTTC.

This chain uses TRBV6-5 with TRBJ1-6, with 9 bases identical to TRBD1. The germline V gene encodes CDR1 MNHEY and CDR2 SVGAGI. V was clipped by 6 bases and J by 9 bases; unmatched bases: 9. The CDR3 runs to 15 residues. CDR3 DNA sequence: TGTGCCAGCAGATTCAGGACAGGGGAGGTTTCACCCCTCCACTTT. Residues: CASRFRTGEVSPLHF.

On this clone: The same CDR3 is also encoded by other DNA sequences in this sample. CDR3 nucleotides: TGTGCCAGCAACCCCGGGACAGGGGCTCGAAGCCGATATAATTCACCCCTCCACTTT. This codes for CASNPGTGARSRYNSPLHF. V gene TRBV28 combines with J gene TRBJ1-6, with TRBD1 identical over 10 bases. After removal of 7 bases from V and 4 bases from J, the junction contained 16 bases not matched to a gene. Germline V gene data show CDR1 as MDHEN and CDR2 as SYDVKM. This CDR3 region has 19 residues.